This T cell receptor beta chain was identified during a study of cytomegalovirus exposure and HLA in healthy donors. Findings and caveats of the study: Based on reports, TCR beta sequences accurately predicted HLA-A and HLA-B alleles for most subjects.

Use of 60 Vbeta and 13 Jbeta primers characterized the PCR. TCRdb's table, derived via immunoSEQ multiplex PCR, lists solely in-frame clones and lacks some. The data contain around 110,000 clones, roughly 69% of them seen just once; the ten biggest clones take up roughly 9.7%. V was shortened by 5 bases and J by 4 bases, with 10 bases between the two germline ends. CDR3 length equals 13 residues. The germline V gene has CDR1 SGDLS and CDR2 YYNGEE. This clone was seen a handful of times. Its cognate antigen is unknown. The sequencing sample was made of PBMCs. V gene TRBV9 combines with J gene TRBJ1-3, with D hard to call. This TCR came from a woman aged 40 to 50 in good health and CMV-seropositive. The CDR3 is CASSGWQGNTIYF. The CDR3 nucleotides are TGTGCCAGCAGTGGTTGGCAGGGAAACACCATATATTTT.